This is a list of T cell receptor beta chains from one sample in a study of regulatory T cells in long-lasting Graves disease. Each CDR3 protein gets one entry after TCRdb re-called the multiplex PCR reads with MiXCR. The profile shows 400,000 to 500,000 distinct CDR3 sequences, about a sixth of them singletons. The same specimen was also included in a second study, on T cells in Graves' hyperthyroidism and ophthalmopathy.

Sequences were derived from peripheral blood mononuclear cells (PBMCs), sampled at new diagnosis, from a patient treated with antithyroid drugs. Every receptor here comes from a woman aged 18-29 years with Graves disease. Each CDR3 is given with its conserved first and last residue. A D gene is named only where the DNA matches it firmly. The size field is filled for only some rows; it gives once, few, many or a size class.

v_call,clone_size,d_call,j_call,cdr3_nt,cdr3_aa
TRBV7-9,few,TRBD2,TRBJ2-1,TGTGCCAGCAGCTTAGCGGCTAGCGGGATGATCCTCTTC,CASSLAASGMILF
TRBV6-5,-,TRBD1,TRBJ2-7,TGTGCCAGCAGTTACTCCTCCCAACAGGGGATCCGCGAGCAGTACTTC,CASSYSSQQGIREQYF
TRBV28,many,-,TRBJ2-5,TGTGCCAGCAGTTCGACAGGCAGGATCCCTCAAGAGACCCAGTACTTC,CASSSTGRIPQETQYF
TRBV19,-,-,TRBJ1-1,TGTGCCAGTAGTCACCTTTTGAACACTGAAGCTTTCTTT,CASSHLLNTEAFF
TRBV7-3,many,-,TRBJ2-2,TGTGCCAGCAGCGCCGGGAACACCGGGGAGCTGTTTTTT,CASSAGNTGELFF
TRBV4-2,-,TRBD1,TRBJ2-1,TGTGCCAGCAGCCTACGGGACAGCTCCTACGAGCAGTTCTTC,CASSLRDSSYEQFF
TRBV28,many,-,TRBJ2-1,TGTGCCAGCAGACAAGTACCCACCTACAATGAGCAGTTCTTC,CASRQVPTYNEQFF
TRBV3-1,many,TRBD2,TRBJ2-3,TGTGCCAGCAGCCCACGCGGGGAGGGTGCAGATACGCAGTATTTT,CASSPRGEGADTQYF
TRBV9,-,TRBD1,TRBJ2-7,TGTGCCAGCAGCGTAGGCGGGACAGGGGGACCGGAGTACTTC,CASSVGGTGGPEYF
TRBV27,few,TRBD1,TRBJ2-5,TGTGCCAGCAGTCACGACAGGGGGCTTAAGACCCAGTACTTC,CASSHDRGLKTQYF
TRBV28,many,TRBD1,TRBJ1-2,TGTGCCAGCAGTTTTTCGGGACACAGGGGGCCGAACTATGGCTACACCTTC,CASSFSGHRGPNYGYTF
TRBV7-9,many,-,TRBJ1-2,TGTGCCAGCAGCAACGGTGGGGACCCTTGGACTGGCTACACCTTC,CASSNGGDPWTGYTF
TRBV9,-,TRBD2,TRBJ2-1,TGTGCCAGCAGCGGGGGCGGGAGCGGCTGGAACAATGAGCAGTTCTTC,CASSGGGSGWNNEQFF
TRBV18,-,TRBD1,TRBJ1-3,TGTGCCAGCTCACCAGCCCCTCCGGGACAGGGGACTGGAAACACCATATATTTT,CASSPAPPGQGTGNTIYF
TRBV20-1,few,-,TRBJ1-1,TGCAGTGCTAGCTTCGGACAGTTGAACACTGAAGCTTTCTTT,CSASFGQLNTEAFF
TRBV7-6,few,-,TRBJ2-1,TGTGCCAGCAGCAAACAACCGGGACTAGGGGGCGATGAGCAGTTCTTC,CASSKQPGLGGDEQFF
TRBV20-1,-,-,TRBJ2-7,TGCAGTGCTAGAGATTATGCTAGCGTCTACGAGCAGTACTTC,CSARDYASVYEQYF
TRBV28,many,-,TRBJ1-4,TGTGCCAGCAGTATGGGAATGCAGGGGACGTTGGTCGAAAAACTGTTTTTT,CASSMGMQGTLVEKLFF
TRBV6-2/TRBV6-3,-,-,TRBJ2-3,TGTGCCAGCAGTTTTATTAGCAACACAGATACGCAGTATTTT,CASSFISNTDTQYF
TRBV24-1,few,TRBD1,TRBJ2-2,TGTGCCACCAGTGACACAGGGGTAGCCGGGGAGCTGTTTTTT,CATSDTGVAGELFF
TRBV2,many,TRBD2,TRBJ2-3,TGTGCCAGCAGTGGGACTAGCGGGAACACAGATACGCAGTATTTT,CASSGTSGNTDTQYF
TRBV11-3,-,TRBD2,TRBJ2-7,TGTGCCAGCAGCACCAGCCACCTCCTAGCGGGAGACCGCGAGCAGTACTTC,CASSTSHLLAGDREQYF
TRBV28,few,TRBD1,TRBJ1-4,TGTGCCAGCTCACAGGGGGCGATCGAAAAACTGTTTTTT,CASSQGAIEKLFF
TRBV29-1,many,TRBD2,TRBJ2-1,TGCAGCGTTGTTGGGGGGGACTTAACAGTCGATGAGCAGTTCTTC,CSVVGGDLTVDEQFF
TRBV19,-,TRBD2,TRBJ2-5,TGTGCCAGTAGACTAGCGGGAGCTCGAGAGACCCAGTACTTC,CASRLAGARETQYF
TRBV10-3,few,-,TRBJ1-2,TGTGCCATCAGTGAGTCGACCTATTATAACTATGGCTACACCTTC,CAISESTYYNYGYTF
TRBV7-9,once,-,TRBJ1-2,TGTGCCAGCAGCCGGGACTCCAACTTTGCGGGCTACACCTTC,CASSRDSNFAGYTF
TRBV28,once,TRBD2,TRBJ2-2,TGTGCCAGCAGCAATAGCGGGAGCACCGGGGAGCTGTTTTTT,CASSNSGSTGELFF